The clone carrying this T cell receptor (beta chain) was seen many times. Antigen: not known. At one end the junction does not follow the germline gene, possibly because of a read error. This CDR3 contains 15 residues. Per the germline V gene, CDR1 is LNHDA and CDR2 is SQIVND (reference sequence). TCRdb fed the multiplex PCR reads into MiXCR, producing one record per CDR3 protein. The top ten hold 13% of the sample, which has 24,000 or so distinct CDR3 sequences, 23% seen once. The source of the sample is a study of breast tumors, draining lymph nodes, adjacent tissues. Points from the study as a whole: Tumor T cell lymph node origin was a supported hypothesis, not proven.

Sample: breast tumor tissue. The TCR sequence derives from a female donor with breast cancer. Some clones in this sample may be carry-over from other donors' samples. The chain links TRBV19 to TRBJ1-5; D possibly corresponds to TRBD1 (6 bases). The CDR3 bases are TGTGGCAGTATGGGCCAGGGGTTTGGCAATCAGCCCCAGCATTTT. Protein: CGSMGQGFGNQPQHF.